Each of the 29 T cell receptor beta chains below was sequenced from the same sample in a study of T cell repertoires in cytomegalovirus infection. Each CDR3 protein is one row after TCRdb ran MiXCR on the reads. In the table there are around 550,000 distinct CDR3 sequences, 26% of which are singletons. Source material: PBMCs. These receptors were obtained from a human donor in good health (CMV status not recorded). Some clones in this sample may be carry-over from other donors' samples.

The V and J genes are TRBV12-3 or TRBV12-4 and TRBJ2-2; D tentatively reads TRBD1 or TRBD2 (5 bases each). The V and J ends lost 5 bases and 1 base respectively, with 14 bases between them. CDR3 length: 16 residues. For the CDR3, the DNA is TGTGCCAGCAGTGACACGGGACCGCTGAACACCGGGGAGCTGTTTTTT. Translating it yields CASSDTGPLNTGELFF.

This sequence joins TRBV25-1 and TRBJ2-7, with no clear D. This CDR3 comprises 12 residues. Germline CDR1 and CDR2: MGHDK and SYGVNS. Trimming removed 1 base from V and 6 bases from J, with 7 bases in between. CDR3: CASSEWAGEQYV. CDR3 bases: TGTGCCAGCAGTGAATGGGCAGGCGAGCAGTACGTC.

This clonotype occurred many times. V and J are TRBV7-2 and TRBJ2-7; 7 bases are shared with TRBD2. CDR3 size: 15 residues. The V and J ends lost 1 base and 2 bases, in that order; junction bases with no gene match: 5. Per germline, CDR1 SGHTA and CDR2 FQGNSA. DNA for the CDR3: TGTGCCAGCAGCTTAGGTAGCGGGCCAGCCTACGAGCAGTACTTC. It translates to CASSLGSGPAYEQYF.

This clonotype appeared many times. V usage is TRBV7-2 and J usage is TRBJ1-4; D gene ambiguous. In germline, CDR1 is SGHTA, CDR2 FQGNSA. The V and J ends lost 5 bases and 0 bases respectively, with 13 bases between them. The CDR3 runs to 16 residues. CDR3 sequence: CASSVFRGATNEKLFF. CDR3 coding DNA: TGTGCCAGCAGCGTTTTTCGGGGTGCAACTAATGAAAAACTGTTTTTT.

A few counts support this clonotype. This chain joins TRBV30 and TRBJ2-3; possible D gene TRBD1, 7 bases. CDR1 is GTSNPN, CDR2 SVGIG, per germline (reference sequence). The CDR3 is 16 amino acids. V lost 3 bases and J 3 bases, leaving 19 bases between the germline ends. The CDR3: CAWRTQGGLLTDTQYF. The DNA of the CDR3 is TGTGCCTGGAGGACCCAGGGGGGCCTTCTGACAGATACGCAGTATTTT. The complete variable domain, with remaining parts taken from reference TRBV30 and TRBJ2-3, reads SQTIHQWPATLVQPVGSPLSLECTVEGTSNPNLYWYRQAAGRGLQLLFYSVGIGQISSEVPQNLSASRPQDRQFILSSKKLLLSDSGFYLCAWRTQGGLLTDTQYFGPGTRLTVL.

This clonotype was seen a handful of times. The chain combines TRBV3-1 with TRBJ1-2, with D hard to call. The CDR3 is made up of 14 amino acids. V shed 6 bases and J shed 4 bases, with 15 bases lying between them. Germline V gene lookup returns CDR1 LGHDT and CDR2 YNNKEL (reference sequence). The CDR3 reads CASRPRKAGYGYTF. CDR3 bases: TGTGCCAGCAGGCCCCGGAAGGCCGGCTATGGCTACACCTTC.

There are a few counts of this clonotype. The CDR3 nucleotides read TGTGCCAGTAGTAGGCTGGGGGAATTCACTGAAGCTTTCTTT. Amino acids: CASSRLGEFTEAFF. This chain connects TRBV19 to TRBJ1-1; tentatively, D is TRBD1 (5 bases). Trimming left V 4 bases short and J 4 bases short, with 13 bases between. The length of the CDR3 is 14 residues. Germline-derived CDR1 and CDR2 are LNHDA and SQIVND (reference sequence).

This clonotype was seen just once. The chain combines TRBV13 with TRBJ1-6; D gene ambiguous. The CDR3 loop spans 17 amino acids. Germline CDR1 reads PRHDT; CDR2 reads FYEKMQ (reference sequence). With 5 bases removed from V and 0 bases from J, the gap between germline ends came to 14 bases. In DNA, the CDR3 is TGTGCCAGCAGCGACGCCGCAGGTAGCTCCTATAATTCACCCCTCCACTTT. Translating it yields CASSDAAGSSYNSPLHF.

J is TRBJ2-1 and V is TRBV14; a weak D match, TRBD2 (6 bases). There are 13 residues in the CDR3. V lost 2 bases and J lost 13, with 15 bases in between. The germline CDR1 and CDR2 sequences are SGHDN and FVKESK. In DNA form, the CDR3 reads TGTGCCAGCAGCCAATCCCCATTGGGAGGACAGTTCTTC. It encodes CASSQSPLGGQFF.

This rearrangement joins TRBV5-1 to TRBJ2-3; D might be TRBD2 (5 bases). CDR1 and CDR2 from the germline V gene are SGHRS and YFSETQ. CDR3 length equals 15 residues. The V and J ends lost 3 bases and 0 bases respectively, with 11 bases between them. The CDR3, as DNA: TGCGCCAGCAGCTCGGACTTTCGAAGCACAGATACGCAGTATTTT. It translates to CASSSDFRSTDTQYF.

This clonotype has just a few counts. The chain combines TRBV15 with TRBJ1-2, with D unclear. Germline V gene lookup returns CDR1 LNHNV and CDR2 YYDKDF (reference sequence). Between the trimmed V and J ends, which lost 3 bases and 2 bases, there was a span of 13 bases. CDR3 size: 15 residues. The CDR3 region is CATSSGPTSNYGYTF. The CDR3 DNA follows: TGTGCCACCAGCAGTGGACCGACCTCCAACTATGGCTACACCTTC.

CDR3 bases: TGTGCCAGCAGTTCCCGTCGCCCGCCCCAGCATTTT. The encoded protein is CASSSRRPPQHF. The chain links TRBV12-3 or TRBV12-4 to TRBJ1-5; D is unresolved. Trimming took off 4 bases at V and 9 bases at J, with 10 bases between the two ends. This CDR3 is 12 amino acids long.

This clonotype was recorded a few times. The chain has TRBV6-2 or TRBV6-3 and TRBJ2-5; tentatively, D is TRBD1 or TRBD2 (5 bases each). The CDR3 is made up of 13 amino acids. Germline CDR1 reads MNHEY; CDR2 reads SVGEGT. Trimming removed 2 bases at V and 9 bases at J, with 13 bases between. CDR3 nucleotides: TGTGCCAGCAGTTACGGGGCCCCCGGGGCCCAGTACTTC. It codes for CASSYGAPGAQYF.

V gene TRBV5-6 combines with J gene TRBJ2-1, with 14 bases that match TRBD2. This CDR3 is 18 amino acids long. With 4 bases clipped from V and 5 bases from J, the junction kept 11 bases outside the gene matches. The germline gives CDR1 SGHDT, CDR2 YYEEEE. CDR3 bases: TGTGCCAGCAGCCGAGCCCTGACTAGCGGGAGGGTGGACAATGAGCAGTTCTTC. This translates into CASSRALTSGRVDNEQFF.

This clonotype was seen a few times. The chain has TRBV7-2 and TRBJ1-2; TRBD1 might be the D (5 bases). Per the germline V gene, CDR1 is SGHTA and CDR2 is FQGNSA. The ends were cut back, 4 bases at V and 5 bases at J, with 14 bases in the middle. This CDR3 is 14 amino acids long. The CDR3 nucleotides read TGTGCCAGCAGCTCCCCTTCGACAGCGTATGGCTACACCTTC. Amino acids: CASSSPSTAYGYTF.

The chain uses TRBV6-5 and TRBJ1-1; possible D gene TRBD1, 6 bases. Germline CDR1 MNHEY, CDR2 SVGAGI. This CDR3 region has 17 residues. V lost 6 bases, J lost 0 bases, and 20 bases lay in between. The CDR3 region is CASRKMLQGLMNTEAFF. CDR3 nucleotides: TGTGCCAGCAGAAAAATGCTACAGGGTCTCATGAACACTGAAGCTTTCTTT.

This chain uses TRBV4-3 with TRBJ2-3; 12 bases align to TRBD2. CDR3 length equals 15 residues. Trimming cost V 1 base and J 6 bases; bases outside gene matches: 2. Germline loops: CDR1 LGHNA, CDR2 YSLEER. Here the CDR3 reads CASSQGTSGVDTQYF. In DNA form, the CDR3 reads TGCGCCAGCAGCCAAGGGACTAGCGGGGTTGATACGCAGTATTTT.

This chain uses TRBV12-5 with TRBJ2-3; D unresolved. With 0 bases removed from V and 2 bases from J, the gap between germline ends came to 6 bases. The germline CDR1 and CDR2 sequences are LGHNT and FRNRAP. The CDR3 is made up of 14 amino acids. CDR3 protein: CASGLVGYTDTQYF. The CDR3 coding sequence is TGTGCTAGTGGTTTGGTAGGCTACACAGATACGCAGTATTTT. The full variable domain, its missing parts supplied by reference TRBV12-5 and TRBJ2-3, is DARVTQTPRHKVTEMGQEVTMRCQPILGHNTVFWYRQTMMQGLELLAYFRNRAPLDDSGMPKDRFSAEMPDATLATLKIQPSEPRDSAVYFCASGLVGYTDTQYFGPGTRLTVL.

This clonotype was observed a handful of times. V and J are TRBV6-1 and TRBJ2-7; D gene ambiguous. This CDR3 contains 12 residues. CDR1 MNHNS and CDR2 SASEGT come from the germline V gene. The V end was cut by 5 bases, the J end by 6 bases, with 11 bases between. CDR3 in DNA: TGTGCCAGCAGTTGGGCCTCTTTCGAGCAGTACTTC. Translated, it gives CASSWASFEQYF.

This chain's CDR3 is CAISEQGAYEQYF. The CDR3, as DNA: TGTGCCATCAGTGAGCAGGGGGCGTACGAGCAGTACTTC. J is TRBJ2-7 and V is TRBV10-3; TRBD1 agrees at 8 bases. Per the germline V gene, CDR1 is ENHRY and CDR2 is SYGVKD. This CDR3 is built from 13 residues. With V trimmed by 2 bases and J by 4 bases, 1 base remained unmatched.

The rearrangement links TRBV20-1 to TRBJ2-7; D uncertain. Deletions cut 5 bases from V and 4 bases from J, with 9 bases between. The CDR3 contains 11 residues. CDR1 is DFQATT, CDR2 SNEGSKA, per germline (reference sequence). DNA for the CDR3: TGCAGTGCTTTGATAGGTTACGAGCAGTACTTC. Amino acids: CSALIGYEQYF.

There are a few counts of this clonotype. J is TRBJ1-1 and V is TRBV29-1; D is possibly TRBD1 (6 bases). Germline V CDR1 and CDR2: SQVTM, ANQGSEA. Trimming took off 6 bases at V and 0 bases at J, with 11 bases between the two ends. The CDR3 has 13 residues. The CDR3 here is CSVAGQMNTEAFF. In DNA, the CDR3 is TGCAGCGTCGCCGGACAGATGAACACTGAAGCTTTCTTT.

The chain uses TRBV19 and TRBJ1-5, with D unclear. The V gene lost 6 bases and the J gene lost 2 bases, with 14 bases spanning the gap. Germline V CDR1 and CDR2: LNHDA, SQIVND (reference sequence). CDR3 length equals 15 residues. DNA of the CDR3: TGTGCCAGTAGCCGCCATTCCGAAGGCAATCAGCCCCAGCATTTT. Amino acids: CASSRHSEGNQPQHF.

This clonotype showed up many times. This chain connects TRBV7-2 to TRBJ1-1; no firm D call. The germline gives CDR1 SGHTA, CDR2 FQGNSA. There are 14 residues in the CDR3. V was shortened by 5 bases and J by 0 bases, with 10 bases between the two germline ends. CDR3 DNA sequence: TGTGCCAGCAGCGCCCATCTTATGAACACTGAAGCTTTCTTT. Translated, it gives CASSAHLMNTEAFF.

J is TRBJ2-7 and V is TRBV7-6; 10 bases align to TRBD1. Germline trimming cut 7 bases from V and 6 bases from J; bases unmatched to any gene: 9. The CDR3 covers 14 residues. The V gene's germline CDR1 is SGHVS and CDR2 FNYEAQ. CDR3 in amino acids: CASNPRRTGGEQYF. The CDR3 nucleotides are TGTGCCAGCAACCCCCGGCGGACAGGGGGCGAGCAGTACTTC.

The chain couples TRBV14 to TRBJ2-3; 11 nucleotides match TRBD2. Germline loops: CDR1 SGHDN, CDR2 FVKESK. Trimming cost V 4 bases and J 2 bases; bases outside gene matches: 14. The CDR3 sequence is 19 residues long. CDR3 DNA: TGTGCCAGCAGCCGCGACCGGACTAGCGGGTGGAGACTCACAGATACGCAGTATTTT. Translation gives CASSRDRTSGWRLTDTQYF.

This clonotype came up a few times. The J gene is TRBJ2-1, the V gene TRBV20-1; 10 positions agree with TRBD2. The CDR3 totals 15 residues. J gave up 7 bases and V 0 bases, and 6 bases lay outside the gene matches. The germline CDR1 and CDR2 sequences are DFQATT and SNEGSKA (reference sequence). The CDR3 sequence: CSARESWTSGNEQFF. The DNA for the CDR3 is TGCAGTGCTAGAGAAAGCTGGACTAGCGGTAATGAGCAGTTCTTC.

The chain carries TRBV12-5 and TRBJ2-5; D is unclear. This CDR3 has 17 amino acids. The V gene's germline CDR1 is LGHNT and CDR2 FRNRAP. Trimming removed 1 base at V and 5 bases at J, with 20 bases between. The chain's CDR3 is CASGLGLLAAKGETQYF. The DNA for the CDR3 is TGTGCTAGTGGTTTGGGTCTATTGGCGGCGAAAGGGGAGACCCAGTACTTC.

CDR3 sequence reads: CASSQYGELFF. The DNA for the CDR3 is TGTGCCAGCAGCCAGTATGGGGAGCTGTTTTTT. J is TRBJ2-2 and V is TRBV7-2, with no clear D. CDR1 and CDR2 (germline): SGHTA, FQGNSA. V was shortened by 5 bases and J by 8 bases, with 6 bases between the two germline ends. CDR3 length: 11 residues.